What follows are 11 T cell receptor beta chains derived from one specimen sequenced in a study of response to subunit inactivated influenza vaccine. From the RT-PCR reads, TCRdb called clonotypes with MiXCR, one entry per CDR3 protein. The sample lists over 750,000 distinct CDR3 sequences, approximately 21% seen once, with 10% in the top ten. Sequencing used PBMCs from blood, obtained more than 4 days after vaccination. The receptors originated from a man between 50 and 59 years old who received an inactivated influenza vaccine.

This clonotype was counted a few times. The chain recombines TRBV2 with TRBJ2-7; D ambiguous. From germline, CDR1 is SNHLY and CDR2 FYNNEI. The V gene lost 1 base and the J gene lost 12 bases, with 13 bases spanning the gap. The CDR3 runs 12 residues. CDR3 nucleotides: TGTGCCAGCAGTGAAGGCTTGGACCCTGGGTACTTC. Its protein product is CASSEGLDPGYF. The full variable domain, its missing parts supplied by reference TRBV2 and TRBJ2-7, is EPEVTQTPSHQVTQMGQEVILRCVPISNHLYFYWYRQILGQKVEFLVSFYNNEISEKSEIFDDQFSVERPDGSNFTLKIRSTKLEDSAMYFCASSEGLDPGYFGPGTRLTVT.

The CDR3 protein is CAIRNGAGTSPDTQYF. The CDR3 bases are TGTGCCATCAGAAACGGGGCGGGGACCAGCCCAGATACGCAGTATTTT. The chain joins TRBV10-3 to TRBJ2-3; D is possibly TRBD2 (6 bases). This CDR3 contains 16 residues. Germline lookup yields CDR1 ENHRY and CDR2 SYGVKD. V lost 6 bases to trimming and J lost 4 bases, with 20 bases between them.

The chain has TRBV12-3 or TRBV12-4 and TRBJ2-3; D might be TRBD2 (5 bases). CDR3 length equals 12 residues. Trimming removed 2 bases at V and 8 bases at J, with 8 bases between. The CDR3 reads CASSLFGGTQYF. Here the CDR3 DNA reads TGTGCCAGCAGTTTATTTGGAGGTACGCAGTATTTT.

This clonotype was observed once. The chain carries TRBV20-1 and TRBJ2-7; no clear D gene. This CDR3 spans 15 amino acids. Germline V lookup: CDR1 DFQATT, CDR2 SNEGSKA (reference sequence). The ends were cut back, 2 bases at V and 3 bases at J, with 17 bases in the middle. This CDR3 is CSARPKVAIHYEQYF. The CDR3, as DNA: TGCAGTGCTAGACCCAAGGTAGCTATCCACTACGAGCAGTACTTC.

As regards this clonotype: This may be a read error, as it is one base from a much larger clone. The chain is built from TRBV7-2 and TRBJ2-1, with 8 bases matching TRBD1. The trim removed 6 bases at V and 0 bases at J, leaving 4 bases unmatched. This CDR3 is built from 15 residues. The germline CDR1 and CDR2 sequences are SGHTA and FQGNSA. CDR3 DNA: TGTGCCAGCAGACCGGACAGGGCCTCCTACAATGAGCAGTTCTTC. Protein: CASRPDRASYNEQFF.

The chain links TRBV7-3 to TRBJ1-5; D remains ambiguous. The length of the CDR3 is 13 residues. Germline CDR1 is SGHTA and CDR2 is FQGTGA. The V end lost 1 base, the J end lost 4 bases, and 5 bases lay between the germline ends. The CDR3 sequence: CASSLKENQPQHF. The CDR3 DNA reads as TGTGCCAGCAGCTTAAAGGAAAATCAGCCCCAGCATTTT.

The table lists this clonotype with a few counts. The chain links TRBV29-1 to TRBJ1-1; a possible D gene is TRBD1 (5 bases). V was trimmed by 3 bases and J by 5 bases, leaving 10 bases between them. The CDR3 has 12 residues. Germline V gene lookup returns CDR1 SQVTM and CDR2 ANQGSEA. The CDR3 nucleotides are TGCAGCGTTGATGGGGGGGAAACTGAAGCTTTCTTT. Translating gives CSVDGGETEAFF.

About this clonotype itself: A much larger clone is a single base away; this may be a read error. V gene TRBV29-1 combines with J gene TRBJ2-1; a possible D gene is TRBD2 (5 bases). CDR1 and CDR2 (germline): SQVTM, ANQGSEA. The CDR3 length is 13 residues. The CDR3 loop is CGVEGGSYNEQFF. The CDR3 DNA reads as TGCGGCGTTGAGGGTGGATCCTACAATGAGCAGTTCTTC.

V is TRBV18 and J is TRBJ1-4; D is unresolved. CDR1 is KGHSH, CDR2 LQKENI, per germline. V was clipped by 3 bases and J by 3 bases, with 14 bases between them. The CDR3 extends over 16 amino acids. CDR3 sequence: CASSPRVGSSNEKLFF. CDR3 in DNA: TGTGCCAGCTCACCGCGCGTGGGTTCATCTAATGAAAAACTGTTTTTT.

This clonotype was seen many times. The chain is built from TRBV7-2 and TRBJ2-1; 7 nucleotides match TRBD1. Trimming took 5 bases from V and 0 from J; bases not matched to a gene: 10. CDR1 and CDR2 (germline): SGHTA, FQGNSA. The CDR3 totals 17 residues. The CDR3 sequence: CASSARGGQFSYNEQFF. Written as DNA, the CDR3 is TGTGCCAGCAGCGCACGAGGGGGACAGTTCTCCTACAATGAGCAGTTCTTC. Drawing the rest from reference TRBV7-2 and TRBJ2-1, the complete variable domain is GAGVSQSPSNKVTEKGKDVELRCDPISGHTALYWYRQSLGQGLEFLIYFQGNSAPDKSGLPSDRFSAERTGGSVSTLTIQRTQQEDSAVYLCASSARGGQFSYNEQFFGPGTRLTVL.

This chain connects TRBV20-1 to TRBJ2-1; tentative D call: TRBD2 (6 bases). The CDR3 sequence is 14 residues long. CDR1 is DFQATT and CDR2 is SNEGSKA in the germline V gene (reference sequence). V was trimmed by 4 bases and J by 2 bases, leaving 12 bases between them. The CDR3 region is CSAIPSATYNEQFF. The DNA for the CDR3 is TGCAGTGCTATCCCTAGCGCTACCTACAATGAGCAGTTCTTC.